Given below is one T cell receptor (beta chain) in context. Its specificity is not known. The data originate from a study of cytomegalovirus exposure and HLA in healthy donors. Points from the study as a whole: Some public TCRs appeared in many individuals, while most sequences were rare. Clusters of TCRs from the first cohort tended to co-occur in the roughly 120 validation repertoires (as a later analysis found).

The germline gives CDR1 LNHDA, CDR2 SQIVND (reference sequence). The junction had 4 bases not matched to a gene; V was cut back by 1 base and J by 6 bases. This CDR3 is 14 amino acids long. The table came from immunoSEQ multiplex PCR; TCRdb's copy has only in-frame clones and leaves some out. The repertoire consists of roughly 150,000 clones, with approximately 88% occurring once and the leading ten covering around 3.4%. The sequence came from a woman aged 18-29 years in good health and CMV-seropositive. Source material: PBMCs. This chain uses TRBV19 with TRBJ2-7, with 9 bases fitting TRBD1. The CDR3 loop is CASSIGTGVGEQYF. Written as DNA, the CDR3 is TGTGCCAGTAGTATAGGGACAGGGGTAGGCGAGCAGTACTTC.